The 28 T cell receptor beta chains in this list originate from one sample, sequenced in a study of technical replicates of blood from several donors. Assay used: immunoSEQ multiplex PCR; TCRdb lists only in-frame clones, some missing. The sample shows approximately 79,000 clones, over 75% of them seen only once. The sample was T cells isolated from PBMCs. The receptors here all came from a human donor in good health.

The gene calls are TRBV11-2 and TRBJ2-3; 9 nucleotides agree with TRBD1. Germline-derived CDR1 and CDR2 are SGHAT and FQNNGV. The J segment lost 0 bases and the V segment lost 3 bases, leaving 10 bases of the junction unmatched. CDR3 length equals 18 residues. CDR3: CASSFGTGHGISTDTQYF. The CDR3 bases are TGTGCCAGCAGCTTCGGGACAGGGCATGGTATAAGCACAGATACGCAGTATTTT.

This chain links TRBV5-1 with TRBJ1-1; maybe TRBD1 (5 bases). From germline, CDR1 is SGHRS and CDR2 YFSETQ. Trimming stripped 2 bases from V and 2 bases from J, with 13 bases between. The CDR3 is 15 amino acids. The CDR3 here is CASSFGSGINTEAFF. CDR3 sequence (DNA): TGCGCCAGCAGCTTTGGTTCAGGGATAAACACTGAAGCTTTCTTT.

This chain connects TRBV10-3 to TRBJ2-5; D ambiguous. The CDR3 covers 13 residues. Germline assignment: CDR1 ENHRY and CDR2 SYGVKD. V gave up 10 bases and J gave up 4 bases, with 16 bases separating them. The CDR3 nucleotides read TGTGCCACCAGAGACTGGAGCCTAGAGACCCAGTACTTC. Encoded protein: CATRDWSLETQYF.

The chain is built from TRBV7-2 and TRBJ2-5; 10 nucleotides line up with TRBD1. Trimming removed 4 bases from V and 5 bases from J; junction bases left unmatched: 10. Germline V lookup: CDR1 SGHTA, CDR2 FQGNSA. This CDR3 is built from 16 residues. In nucleotides, the CDR3 is TGTGCCAGCAGCTGGACAGGGGGTATGATTAGGGAGACCCAGTACTTC. As protein: CASSWTGGMIRETQYF.

The V gene is TRBV28, the J gene TRBJ1-5; D gene ambiguous. Germline loops: CDR1 MDHEN, CDR2 SYDVKM. Deletions cut 5 bases from V and 7 bases from J, with 18 bases between. This CDR3 has 15 amino acids. CDR3 coding DNA: TGTGCCAGCAGTCTAGGAAGCGTTGGGTGGCAGCCCCAGCATTTT. Encoded protein: CASSLGSVGWQPQHF.

This sequence joins TRBV6-1 and TRBJ2-4; a weak D match, TRBD1 (6 bases). The CDR3 runs to 15 residues. The germline V gene has CDR1 MNHNS and CDR2 SASEGT. V was pared by 5 bases and J by 9 bases, with 20 bases between. DNA for the CDR3: TGTGCCAGCAGTAACCGTAACAGGGACGAGATCATTCAGTACTTC. This translates into CASSNRNRDEIIQYF.

The V gene is TRBV27, the J gene TRBJ2-1, with 7 nucleotides matching TRBD2. Germline-derived CDR1 and CDR2 are MNHEY and SMNVEV (reference sequence). V trimming: 2 bases; J trimming: 7 bases; junction bases outside the gene matches: 11. CDR3 size: 16 residues. This CDR3 reads CASSLGRREIKNEQFF. The CDR3 bases are TGTGCCAGCAGTTTAGGGCGGCGGGAGATAAAAAATGAGCAGTTCTTC.

J is TRBJ1-3 and V is TRBV10-3; no definite D call. V was clipped by 0 bases and J by 5 bases, with 8 bases between them. This CDR3 contains 14 residues. Looked up from germline, CDR1 is ENHRY and CDR2 is SYGVKD. The CDR3 DNA is TGTGCCATCAGTGAGTCGACACAAAGAAACACCATATATTTT. Translated, it gives CAISESTQRNTIYF.

The V and J genes are TRBV5-1 and TRBJ1-3, with 8 bases lining up with TRBD1. Germline CDR1 is SGHRS and CDR2 is YFSETQ. V lost 4 bases, J lost 0 bases, and 18 bases stayed unmatched. The CDR3 has 20 amino acids. The CDR3 region has the DNA TGCGCCAGCAGCCCATTCCCAATGCAGGGGGCGATCGACTCTGGAAACACCATATATTTT. It specifies CASSPFPMQGAIDSGNTIYF.

The chain joins TRBV11-3 to TRBJ1-1; D uncertain. Germline V gene data show CDR1 as SGHNT and CDR2 as YENEEA. The CDR3 has 13 amino acids. Deletions cut 3 bases from V and 2 bases from J, with 7 bases between. The CDR3: CASSFGSNTEAFF. CDR3 DNA sequence: TGTGCCAGCAGCTTTGGCAGTAACACTGAAGCTTTCTTT.

The chain carries TRBV9 and TRBJ1-1; D uncertain. Germline-derived CDR1 and CDR2 are SGDLS and YYNGEE. Trimming removed 2 bases from V and 4 bases from J, with 6 bases in between. The CDR3 contains 12 residues. CDR3 amino acids: CASSVAGTEAFF. Written as DNA, the CDR3 is TGTGCCAGCAGCGTTGCGGGCACTGAAGCTTTCTTT.

This chain links TRBV7-2 with TRBJ2-7; TRBD2 might be the D (6 bases). The CDR3 contains 16 residues. V lost 4 bases and J lost 4, with 20 bases in between. Germline values: CDR1 SGHTA, CDR2 FQGNSA. The CDR3 is CASSSSWGLFPYEQYF. In DNA, the CDR3 is TGTGCCAGCAGCTCATCGTGGGGACTTTTCCCGTACGAGCAGTACTTC.

The chain carries TRBV10-3 and TRBJ2-7, with 13 bases aligning to TRBD2. V gave up 3 bases and J gave up 3 bases; unmatched junction bases: 11. This CDR3 region has 18 residues. In germline, CDR1 is ENHRY, CDR2 SYGVKD. The DNA of the CDR3 is TGTGCCATCAGTGACCCCGCCGGGACTAGCGGGGTATTCTACGAGCAGTACTTC. This translates into CAISDPAGTSGVFYEQYF.

The CDR3 spells CASIRPGSSGNTIYF. The CDR3 nucleotides are TGTGCCAGCATCCGTCCGGGGTCCTCTGGAAACACCATATATTTT. The chain is built from TRBV6-5 and TRBJ1-3; unclear D gene. Germline V lookup: CDR1 MNHEY, CDR2 SVGAGI. The germline V and J ends were trimmed by 7 bases and 0 bases, with 13 bases remaining between them. The CDR3 is 15 amino acids.

The chain carries TRBV25-1 and TRBJ2-2; D call uncertain. The ends were cut back, 3 bases at V and 7 bases at J, with 9 bases in the middle. This CDR3 is 13 amino acids long. Germline CDR1 is MGHDK and CDR2 is SYGVNS. The CDR3 nucleotides are TGTGCCAGCAGTGAGGAGAGAATCGGGGAGCTGTTTTTT. Translation gives CASSEERIGELFF. Together with reference TRBV25-1 and TRBJ2-2, the CDR3 gives the full variable domain: EADIYQTPRYLVIGTGKKITLECSQTMGHDKMYWYQQDPGMELHLIHYSYGVNSTEKGDLSSESTVSRIRTEHFPLTLESARPSHTSQYLCASSEERIGELFFGEGSRLTVL.

The V gene is TRBV16, the J gene TRBJ1-2; 7 nucleotides agree with TRBD1. The CDR3 runs to 13 residues. The ends lost 6 bases at V and 10 bases at J; junction bases unmatched: 11. Germline V gene lookup returns CDR1 KGHSY and CDR2 FQNENV. The CDR3: CASSLPGQPSYTF. The CDR3 bases are TGTGCCAGCAGTCTCCCGGGACAGCCTTCCTACACCTTC.

This clone was recorded only once. The rearrangement uses TRBV7-8 and TRBJ2-5; D gene ambiguous. V lost 6 bases to trimming and J lost 13 bases, with 6 bases between them. Germline V gene lookup returns CDR1 SGHVS and CDR2 FQNEAQ. This CDR3 is 8 amino acids long. The CDR3 DNA follows: TGTGCCAGCAGTGATAGGTACTTC. As protein: CASSDRYF.

This clone was counted a single time. The V gene is TRBV6-5, the J gene TRBJ2-2; 7 bases are shared with TRBD2. V was clipped by 2 bases and J by 6 bases; unmatched bases: 6. The V gene's germline CDR1 is MNHEY and CDR2 SVGAGI. The CDR3 is made up of 15 amino acids. The CDR3 bases are TGTGCCAGCAGTTACGGCGAGCGGGACGCCGGGGAGCTGTTTTTT. It yields the protein CASSYGERDAGELFF.

The chain combines TRBV27 with TRBJ2-7, with 9 bases that match TRBD1. Germline V gene sequence: CDR1 MNHEY, CDR2 SMNVEV (reference sequence). This CDR3 comprises 15 residues. V was clipped by 4 bases and J by 2 bases; unmatched bases: 6. CDR3 sequence: CASSSPDRGTYEQYF. The CDR3 DNA sequence: TGTGCCAGCAGTTCTCCGGACAGGGGAACCTACGAGCAGTACTTC.

The J gene is TRBJ2-5, the V gene TRBV7-9; possibly TRBD2 for D (5 bases). The CDR3 sequence is 14 residues long. Trimming cost V 5 bases and J 4 bases, with 14 bases left between them. The germline V gene encodes CDR1 SEHNR and CDR2 FQNEAQ (reference sequence). The CDR3 bases are TGTGCCAGCAGCCCAAGACTCGGAGGAGAGACCCAGTACTTC. Translated: CASSPRLGGETQYF.

Concerning this clone itself: No DNA is shown, since the ends of the CDR3 on it are uncertain; the CDR3 is the one TCRdb lists. The chain joins TRBV27 to TRBJ1-5; the table's D call, TRBD1, has no DNA check behind it. The germline gives CDR1 MNHEY, CDR2 SMNVEV (reference sequence). The CDR3 length is 16 residues, termini included. This CDR3 reads CASSTSTGEVNQPQHF.

A word on this clone: Relative to the germline gene, one junction end is altered; a read error may explain this. This sequence joins TRBV7-7 and TRBJ2-5; TRBD1 matches at 10 bases. Germline values: CDR1 SSHAT, CDR2 FNYEAQ (reference sequence). The CDR3 runs to 14 residues. The CDR3 coding sequence is TGTGCTAGCAGTTGGGACAGGGGCGGCGAGACCCAGTACTTC. It is translated as CASSWDRGGETQYF.

The genes are TRBV28 and TRBJ2-7; D is possibly TRBD2 (6 bases). The V and J ends lost 3 bases and 1 base respectively, with 16 bases between them. CDR3 length equals 16 residues. Germline CDR1 reads MDHEN; CDR2 reads SYDVKM. The CDR3, as DNA: TGTGCCAGCAGTTTTTGGGCGCGGGATGCTTCCTACGAGCAGTACTTC. It encodes CASSFWARDASYEQYF.

This chain links TRBV7-3 with TRBJ2-3; D is possibly TRBD2 (5 bases). The CDR3 is 15 residues long. V shed 2 bases and J shed 0 bases, with 9 bases lying between them. Per the germline V gene, CDR1 is SGHTA and CDR2 is FQGTGA. For the CDR3, the DNA is TGTGCCAGCAGCTTAGTTTGGACTAGCACAGATACGCAGTATTTT. Amino acid sequence: CASSLVWTSTDTQYF. The whole variable domain, filled in from reference TRBV7-3 and TRBJ2-3, reads GAGVSQTPSNKVTEKGKYVELRCDPISGHTALYWYRQSLGQGPEFLIYFQGTGAADDSGLPNDRFFAVRPEGSVSTLKIQRTERGDSAVYLCASSLVWTSTDTQYFGPGTRLTVL.

J is TRBJ2-7 and V is TRBV29-1; 9 bases fit TRBD1. This CDR3 has 13 residues. Per the germline V gene, CDR1 is SQVTM and CDR2 is ANQGSEA. Unmatched junction bases numbered 3, after V lost 3 bases and J lost 3 bases. Here the CDR3 reads CSVDSDRGYEQYF. For the CDR3, the DNA is TGCAGCGTTGATTCGGACAGGGGCTACGAGCAGTACTTC.

The rearrangement uses TRBV19 and TRBJ2-1, with 10 nucleotides matching TRBD2. Germline loops: CDR1 LNHDA, CDR2 SQIVND (reference sequence). The ends lost 7 bases at V and 0 bases at J; junction bases unmatched: 15. This CDR3 spans 19 amino acids. The CDR3 spells CASIPRASGSPSSYNEQFF. CDR3 nucleotide sequence: TGTGCCAGTATCCCACGGGCTAGCGGGAGCCCCAGCTCCTACAATGAGCAGTTCTTC.

The chain links TRBV30 to TRBJ2-1; D perhaps matches TRBD2 (5 bases). The germline CDR1 and CDR2 sequences are GTSNPN and SVGIG (reference sequence). The CDR3 spans 15 residues. With 3 bases removed from V and 4 bases from J, the gap between germline ends came to 16 bases. CDR3 bases: TGTGCCTGGAGATATGTCAGGACTCAGTACAATGAGCAGTTCTTC. It codes for CAWRYVRTQYNEQFF.

The rearrangement joins TRBV29-1 to TRBJ2-6, with D perhaps TRBD1 (5 bases). The ends were cut back, 4 bases at V and 4 bases at J, with 11 bases in the middle. Germline CDR1 is SQVTM and CDR2 is ANQGSEA. There are 14 residues in the CDR3. The CDR3 DNA follows: TGCAGCGTTGGCAGGGATACCGGGGCCAACGTCCTGACTTTC. Residues: CSVGRDTGANVLTF.